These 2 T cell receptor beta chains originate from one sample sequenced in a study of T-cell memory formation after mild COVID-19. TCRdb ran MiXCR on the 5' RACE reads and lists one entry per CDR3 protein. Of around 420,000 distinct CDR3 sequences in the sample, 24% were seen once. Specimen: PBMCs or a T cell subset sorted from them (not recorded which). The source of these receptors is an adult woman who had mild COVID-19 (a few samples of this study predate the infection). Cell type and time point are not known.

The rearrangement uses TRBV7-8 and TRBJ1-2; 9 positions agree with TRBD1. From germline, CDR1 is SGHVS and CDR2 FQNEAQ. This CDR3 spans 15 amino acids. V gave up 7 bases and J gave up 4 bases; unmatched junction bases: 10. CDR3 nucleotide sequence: TGTGCCAGCACCCCAACAGGACAGGGGTTCTATGGCTACACCTTC. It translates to CASTPTGQGFYGYTF.

The CDR3 is CASSYYGDEAFF. The CDR3 region has the DNA TGTGCCAGCAGTTATTACGGGGATGAAGCTTTCTTT. The gene calls are TRBV6-2 or TRBV6-3 and TRBJ1-1; D is unresolved. The CDR3 runs 12 residues. V was clipped by 3 bases and J by 7 bases, with 9 bases between them. From germline, CDR1 is MNHEY and CDR2 SVGEGT.